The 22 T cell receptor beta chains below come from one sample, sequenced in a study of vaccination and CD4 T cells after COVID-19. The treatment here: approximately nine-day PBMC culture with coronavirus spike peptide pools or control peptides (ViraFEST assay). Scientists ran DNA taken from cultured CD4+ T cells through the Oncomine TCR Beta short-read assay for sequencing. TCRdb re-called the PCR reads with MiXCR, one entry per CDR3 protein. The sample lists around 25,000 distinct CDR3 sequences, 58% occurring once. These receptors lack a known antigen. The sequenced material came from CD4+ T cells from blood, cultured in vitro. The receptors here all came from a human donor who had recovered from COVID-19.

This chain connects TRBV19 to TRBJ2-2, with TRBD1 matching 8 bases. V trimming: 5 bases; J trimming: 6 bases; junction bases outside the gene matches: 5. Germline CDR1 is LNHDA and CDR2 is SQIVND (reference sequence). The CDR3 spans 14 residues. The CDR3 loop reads CASSLDRVAGELFF. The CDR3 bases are TGTGCCAGTAGTTTGGACAGGGTTGCCGGGGAGCTGTTTTTT.

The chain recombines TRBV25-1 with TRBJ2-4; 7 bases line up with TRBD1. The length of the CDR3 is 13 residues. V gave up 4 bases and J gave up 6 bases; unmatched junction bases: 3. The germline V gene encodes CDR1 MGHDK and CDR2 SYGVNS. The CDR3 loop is CASSGHRGNIQYF. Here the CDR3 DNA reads TGTGCCAGCAGTGGGCACAGGGGAAACATTCAGTACTTC.

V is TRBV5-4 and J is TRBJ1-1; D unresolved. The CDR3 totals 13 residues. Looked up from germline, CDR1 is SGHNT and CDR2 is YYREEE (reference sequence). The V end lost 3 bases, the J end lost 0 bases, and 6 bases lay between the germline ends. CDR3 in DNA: TGTGCCAGCAGCTCGCGCATGAACACTGAAGCTTTCTTT. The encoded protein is CASSSRMNTEAFF. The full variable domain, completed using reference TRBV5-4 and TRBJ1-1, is ETGVTQSPTHLIKTRGQQVTLRCSSQSGHNTVSWYQQALGQGPQFIFQYYREEENGRGNFPPRFSGLQFPNYSSELNVNALELDDSALYLCASSSRMNTEAFFGQGTRLTVV.

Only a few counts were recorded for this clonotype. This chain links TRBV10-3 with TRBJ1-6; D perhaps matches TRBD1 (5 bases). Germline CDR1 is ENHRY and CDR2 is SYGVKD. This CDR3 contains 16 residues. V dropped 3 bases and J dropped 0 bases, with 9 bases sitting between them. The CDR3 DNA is TGTGCCATCAGTGAAACAGACAGCTCCTATAATTCACCCCTCCACTTT. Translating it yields CAISETDSSYNSPLHF.

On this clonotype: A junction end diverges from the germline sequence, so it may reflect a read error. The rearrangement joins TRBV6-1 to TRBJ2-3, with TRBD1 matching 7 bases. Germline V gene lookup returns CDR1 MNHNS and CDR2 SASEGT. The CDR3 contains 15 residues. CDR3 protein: CASTRGSRETDMQYF. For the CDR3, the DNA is TGTGCCAGCACCAGGGGGTCCCGTGAGACAGATATGCAGTATTTT.

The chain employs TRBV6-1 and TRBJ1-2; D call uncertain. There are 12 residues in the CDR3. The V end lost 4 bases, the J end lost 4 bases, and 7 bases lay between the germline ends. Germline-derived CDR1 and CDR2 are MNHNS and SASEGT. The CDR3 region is CASSARVYGYTF. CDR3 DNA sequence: TGTGCCAGCAGTGCCCGGGTCTATGGCTACACCTTC.

The CDR3 region has the DNA TGTGCCAGCAGCTCCCATGGACAGGGGGCCTACGAGCAGTACTTC. Its protein product is CASSSHGQGAYEQYF. The chain links TRBV7-2 to TRBJ2-7; 10 positions match TRBD1. CDR1 is SGHTA, CDR2 FQGNSA, per germline. V gave up 4 bases and J gave up 2 bases; unmatched junction bases: 5. There are 15 residues in the CDR3. Based on the CDR3 plus reference TRBV7-2 and TRBJ2-7, the full variable domain is GAGVSQSPSNKVTEKGKDVELRCDPISGHTALYWYRQSLGQGLEFLIYFQGNSAPDKSGLPSDRFSAERTGGSVSTLTIQRTQQEDSAVYLCASSSHGQGAYEQYFGPGTRLTVT.

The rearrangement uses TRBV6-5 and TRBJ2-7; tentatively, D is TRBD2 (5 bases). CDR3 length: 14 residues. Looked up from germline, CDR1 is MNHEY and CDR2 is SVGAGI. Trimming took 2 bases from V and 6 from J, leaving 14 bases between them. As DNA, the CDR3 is TGTGCCAGCAGTTACCCCCCTCGGGGTGCCGAGCAGTACTTC. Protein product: CASSYPPRGAEQYF.

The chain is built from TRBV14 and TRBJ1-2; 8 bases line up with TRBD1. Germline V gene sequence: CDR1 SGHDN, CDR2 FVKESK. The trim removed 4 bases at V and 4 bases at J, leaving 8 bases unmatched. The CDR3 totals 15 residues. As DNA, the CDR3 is TGTGCCAGCAGCCCACTCTCCGACAGGGGCTATGGCTACACCTTC. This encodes CASSPLSDRGYGYTF.

The CDR3 reads CSASLPTGGYEQYF. DNA of the CDR3: TGCAGTGCTAGCCTACCGACAGGGGGCTACGAGCAGTACTTC. The gene calls are TRBV20-1 and TRBJ2-7; 9 nucleotides match TRBD1. This CDR3 spans 14 amino acids. Germline CDR1 is DFQATT and CDR2 is SNEGSKA (reference sequence). Trimming took 3 bases from V and 3 from J; bases not matched to a gene: 6.

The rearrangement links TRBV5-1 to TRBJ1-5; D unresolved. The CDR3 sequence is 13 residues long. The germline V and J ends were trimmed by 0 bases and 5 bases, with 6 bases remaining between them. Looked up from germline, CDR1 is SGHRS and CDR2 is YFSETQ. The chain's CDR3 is CASSLEPYQPQHF. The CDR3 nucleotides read TGCGCCAGCAGCTTGGAGCCGTATCAGCCCCAGCATTTT.

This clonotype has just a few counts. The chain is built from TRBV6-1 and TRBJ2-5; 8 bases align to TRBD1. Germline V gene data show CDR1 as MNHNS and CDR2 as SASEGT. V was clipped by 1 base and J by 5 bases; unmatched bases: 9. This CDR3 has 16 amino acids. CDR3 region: CASSEGQDRAWETQYF. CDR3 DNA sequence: TGTGCCAGCAGTGAAGGGCAGGACAGGGCCTGGGAGACCCAGTACTTC.

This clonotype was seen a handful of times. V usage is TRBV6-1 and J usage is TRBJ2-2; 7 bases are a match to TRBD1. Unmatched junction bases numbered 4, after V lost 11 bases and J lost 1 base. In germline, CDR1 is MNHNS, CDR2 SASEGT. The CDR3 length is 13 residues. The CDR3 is CAGQVENTGELFF. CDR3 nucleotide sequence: TGTGCCGGACAGGTAGAGAACACCGGGGAGCTGTTTTTT.

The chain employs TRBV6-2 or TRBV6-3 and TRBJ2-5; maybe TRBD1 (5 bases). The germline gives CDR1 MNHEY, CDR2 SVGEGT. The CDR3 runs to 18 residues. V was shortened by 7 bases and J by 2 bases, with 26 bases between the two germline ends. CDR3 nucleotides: TGTGCCAGCAAAAAACGCCAGCGAACGGACAAATCGCAAGAGACCCAGTACTTC. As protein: CASKKRQRTDKSQETQYF.

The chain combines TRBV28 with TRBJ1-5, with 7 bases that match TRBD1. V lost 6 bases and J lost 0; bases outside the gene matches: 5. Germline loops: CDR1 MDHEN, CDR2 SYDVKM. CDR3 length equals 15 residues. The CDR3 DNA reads TGTGCCAGCAGAAACAGGGGTAGTAGCAATCAGCCCCAGCATTTT. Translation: CASRNRGSSNQPQHF.

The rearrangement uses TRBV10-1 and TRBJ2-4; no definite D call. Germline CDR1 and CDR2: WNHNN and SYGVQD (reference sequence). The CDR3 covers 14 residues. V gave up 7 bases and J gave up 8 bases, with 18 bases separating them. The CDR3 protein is CASIYVPEVHIQYF. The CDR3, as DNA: TGCGCCAGCATTTACGTCCCCGAGGTGCACATTCAGTACTTC.

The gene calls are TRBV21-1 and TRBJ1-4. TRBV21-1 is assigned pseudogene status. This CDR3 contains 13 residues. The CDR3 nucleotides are TGTGCCAGCAGGGACCTGGTGCATGAAAAACTGTTTTTT. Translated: CASRDLVHEKLFF.

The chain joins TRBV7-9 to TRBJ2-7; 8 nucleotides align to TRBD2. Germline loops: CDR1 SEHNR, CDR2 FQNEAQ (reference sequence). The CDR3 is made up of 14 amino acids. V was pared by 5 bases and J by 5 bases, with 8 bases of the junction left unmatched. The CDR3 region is CASSLRGGTDEQYF. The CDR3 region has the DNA TGTGCCAGCAGCCTCCGGGGGGGGACGGACGAGCAGTACTTC.

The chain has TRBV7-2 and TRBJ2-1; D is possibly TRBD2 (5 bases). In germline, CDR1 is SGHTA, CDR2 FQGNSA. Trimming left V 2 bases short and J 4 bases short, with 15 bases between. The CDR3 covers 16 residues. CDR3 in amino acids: CASSLLRAALYNEQFF. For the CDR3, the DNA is TGTGCCAGCAGCTTATTGAGAGCGGCCCTTTACAATGAGCAGTTCTTC.

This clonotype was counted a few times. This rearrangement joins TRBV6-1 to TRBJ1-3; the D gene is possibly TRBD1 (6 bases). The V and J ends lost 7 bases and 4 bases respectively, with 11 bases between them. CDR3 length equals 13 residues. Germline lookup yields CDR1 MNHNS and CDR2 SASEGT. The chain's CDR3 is CASTGAEGNTIYF. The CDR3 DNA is TGTGCCAGCACAGGGGCGGAGGGAAACACCATATATTTT.

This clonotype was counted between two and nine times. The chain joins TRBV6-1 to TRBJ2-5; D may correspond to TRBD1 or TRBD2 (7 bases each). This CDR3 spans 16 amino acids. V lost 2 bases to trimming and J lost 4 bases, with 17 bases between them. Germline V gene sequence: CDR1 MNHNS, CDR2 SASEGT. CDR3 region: CASSEWGGGPGETQYF. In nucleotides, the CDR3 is TGTGCCAGCAGTGAATGGGGAGGGGGCCCCGGAGAGACCCAGTACTTC.

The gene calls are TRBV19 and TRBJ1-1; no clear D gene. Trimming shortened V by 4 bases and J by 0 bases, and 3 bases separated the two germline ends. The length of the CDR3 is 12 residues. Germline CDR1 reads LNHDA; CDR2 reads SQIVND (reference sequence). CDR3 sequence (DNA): TGTGCCAGTAGTAGGGTGAACACTGAAGCTTTCTTT. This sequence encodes CASSRVNTEAFF.